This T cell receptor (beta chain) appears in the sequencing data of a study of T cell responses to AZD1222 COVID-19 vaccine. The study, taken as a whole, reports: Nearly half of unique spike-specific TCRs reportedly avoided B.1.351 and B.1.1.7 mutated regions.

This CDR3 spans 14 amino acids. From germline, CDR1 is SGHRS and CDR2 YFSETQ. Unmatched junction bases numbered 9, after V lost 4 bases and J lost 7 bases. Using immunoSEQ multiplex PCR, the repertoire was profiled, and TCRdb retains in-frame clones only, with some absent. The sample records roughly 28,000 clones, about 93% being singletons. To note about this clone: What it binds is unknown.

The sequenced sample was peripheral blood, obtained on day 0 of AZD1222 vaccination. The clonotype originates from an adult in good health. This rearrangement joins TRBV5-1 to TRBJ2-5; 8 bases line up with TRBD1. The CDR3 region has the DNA TGCGCCAGCAGCGGCCGGACAGGGCATGGGACCCAGTACTTC. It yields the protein CASSGRTGHGTQYF.